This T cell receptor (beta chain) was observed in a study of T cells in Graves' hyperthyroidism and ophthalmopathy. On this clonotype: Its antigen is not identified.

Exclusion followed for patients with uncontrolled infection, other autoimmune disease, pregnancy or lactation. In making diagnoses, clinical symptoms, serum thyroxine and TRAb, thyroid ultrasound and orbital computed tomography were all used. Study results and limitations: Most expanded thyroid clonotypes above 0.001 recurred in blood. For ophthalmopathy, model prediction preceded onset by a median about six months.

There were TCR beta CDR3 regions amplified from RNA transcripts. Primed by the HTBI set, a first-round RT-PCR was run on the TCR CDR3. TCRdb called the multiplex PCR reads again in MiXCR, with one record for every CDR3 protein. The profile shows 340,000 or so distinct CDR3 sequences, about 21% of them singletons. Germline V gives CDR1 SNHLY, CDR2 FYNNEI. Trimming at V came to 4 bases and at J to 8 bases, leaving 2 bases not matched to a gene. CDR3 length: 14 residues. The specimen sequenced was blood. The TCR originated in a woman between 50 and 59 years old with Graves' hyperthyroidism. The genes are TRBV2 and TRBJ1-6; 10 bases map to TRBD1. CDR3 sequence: CASSGTGGDSPLHF. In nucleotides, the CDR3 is TGTGCCAGCAGTGGGACAGGGGGGGATTCACCCCTCCACTTT.